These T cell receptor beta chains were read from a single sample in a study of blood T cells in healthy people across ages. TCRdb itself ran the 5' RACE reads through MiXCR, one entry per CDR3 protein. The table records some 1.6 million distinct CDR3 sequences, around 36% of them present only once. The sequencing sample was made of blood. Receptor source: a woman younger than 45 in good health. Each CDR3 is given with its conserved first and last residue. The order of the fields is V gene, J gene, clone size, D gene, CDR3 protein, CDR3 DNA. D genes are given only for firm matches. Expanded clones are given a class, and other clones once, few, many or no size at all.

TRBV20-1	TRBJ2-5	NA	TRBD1	CSARGQGKGQETQYF	TGCAGTGCTAGAGGACAGGGGAAGGGCCAAGAGACCCAGTACTTC
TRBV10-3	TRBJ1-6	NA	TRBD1	CASWDRGSSPLHF	TGTGCCAGTTGGGACAGGGGGAGTTCACCCCTCCACTTT
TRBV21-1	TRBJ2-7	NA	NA	CASSFDRGRTLYEQYF	TGTGCCAGCAGTTTCGACAGGGGGAGAACCCTCTACGAGCAGTACTTC
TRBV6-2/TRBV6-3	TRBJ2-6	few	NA	CASSYSAGSSGANVLTF	TGTGCCAGCAGTTACTCAGCCGGAAGCTCTGGGGCCAACGTCCTGACTTTC
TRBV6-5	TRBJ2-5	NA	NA	CASSPGLRPGETQYF	TGTGCCAGCAGCCCGGGACTTCGCCCCGGGGAGACCCAGTACTTC
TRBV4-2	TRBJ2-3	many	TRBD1	CASSQPRDRGSDTQYF	TGTGCCAGCAGCCAACCGCGGGACAGGGGCTCAGATACGCAGTATTTT
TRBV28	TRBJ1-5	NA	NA	CATWGGLSNQPQHF	TGTGCCACTTGGGGGGGGCTCAGCAATCAGCCCCAGCATTTT
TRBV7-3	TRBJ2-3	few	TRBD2	CASSPSRTSVTDTQYF	TGTGCCAGCAGCCCGTCCAGGACTAGCGTAACAGATACGCAGTATTTT
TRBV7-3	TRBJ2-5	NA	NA	CASSSSWGETQYF	TGTGCCAGCAGCTCATCGTGGGGAGAGACCCAGTACTTC
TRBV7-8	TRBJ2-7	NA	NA	CASSPRAGTVVRYEQYF	TGTGCCAGCAGCCCCCGGGCGGGTACAGTGGTTAGGTACGAGCAGTACTTC
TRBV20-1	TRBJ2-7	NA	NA	CSARPDISYEQYF	TGCAGTGCTAGGCCGGACATCAGCTACGAGCAGTACTTC
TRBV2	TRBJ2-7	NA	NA	CASSELALYEQYF	TGTGCCAGCAGTGAGTTGGCGCTATACGAGCAGTACTTC
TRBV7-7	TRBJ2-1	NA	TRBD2	CASSASGRGNEQFF	TGTGCCAGCAGCGCGAGCGGGAGAGGCAATGAGCAGTTCTTC
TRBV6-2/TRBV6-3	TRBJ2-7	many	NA	CASSYSSEQYF	TGTGCCAGCAGTTACTCGAGCGAGCAGTACTTC
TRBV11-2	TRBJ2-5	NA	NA	CASSYTPGAEETQYF	TGTGCCAGCAGCTATACACCAGGTGCTGAAGAGACCCAGTACTTC
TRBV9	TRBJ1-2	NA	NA	CASSVDGRGVYGYTF	TGTGCCAGCAGCGTAGATGGCAGAGGGGTCTATGGCTACACCTTC
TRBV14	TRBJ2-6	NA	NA	CASTPYSGANVLTF	TGTGCCAGCACCCCGTACTCTGGGGCCAACGTCCTGACTTTC
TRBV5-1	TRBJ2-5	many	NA	CASSPGPAETQYF	TGCGCCAGCAGCCCGGGACCAGCGGAGACCCAGTACTTC
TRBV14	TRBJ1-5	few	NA	CASSQGSFRPQHF	TGTGCCAGCAGCCAAGGGTCCTTTCGGCCCCAGCATTTT
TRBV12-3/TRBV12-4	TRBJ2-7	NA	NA	CASSSGVPFEQYF	TGTGCCAGCAGTTCAGGGGTTCCCTTCGAGCAGTACTTC
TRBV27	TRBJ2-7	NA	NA	CASSPNPGSFPSYEQYF	TGTGCCAGCAGTCCCAACCCCGGGTCATTTCCCTCCTACGAGCAGTACTTC
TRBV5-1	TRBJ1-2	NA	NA	CASSLGVREPNYGYTF	TGCGCCAGCAGCTTGGGAGTGAGAGAACCTAACTATGGCTACACCTTC
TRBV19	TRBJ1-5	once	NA	CASRAAHSNQPQHF	TGTGCCAGTAGGGCAGCGCATAGCAATCAGCCCCAGCATTTT
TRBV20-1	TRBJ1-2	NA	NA	CSTRVDSGGYGYTF	TGCAGTACTAGAGTGGACAGCGGGGGCTATGGCTACACCTTC
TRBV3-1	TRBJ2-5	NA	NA	CASSRPLGTQETQYF	TGTGCCAGCAGCCGCCCCCTGGGGACCCAAGAGACCCAGTACTTC
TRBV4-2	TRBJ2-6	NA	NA	CASSQDVGGRVADVLTF	TGTGCCAGCAGCCAAGATGTAGGAGGACGTGTGGCCGACGTCCTGACTTTC
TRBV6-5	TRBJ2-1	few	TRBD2	CASSYGRDLRGDYNEQFF	TGTGCCAGCAGTTACGGTCGGGATTTGCGGGGGGACTACAATGAGCAGTTCTTC
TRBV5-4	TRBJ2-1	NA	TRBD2	CASSLLAGPSYNEQFF	TGTGCCAGCAGCTTATTAGCGGGACCATCCTACAATGAGCAGTTCTTC
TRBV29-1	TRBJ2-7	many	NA	CSVGGTADYEQYF	TGCAGCGTGGGGGGGACAGCGGACTACGAGCAGTACTTC
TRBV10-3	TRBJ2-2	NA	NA	CAISLAKNTGELFF	TGTGCCATCAGCCTAGCGAAGAACACCGGGGAGCTGTTTTTT
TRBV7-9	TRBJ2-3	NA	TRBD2	CASSLWRLAGVTDTQYF	TGTGCCAGCAGCTTATGGAGACTAGCGGGAGTCACAGATACGCAGTATTTT
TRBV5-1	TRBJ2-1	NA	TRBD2	CASSPRTSGTPRNEQFF	TGCGCCAGCAGCCCTAGGACTAGCGGGACACCTAGGAATGAGCAGTTCTTC
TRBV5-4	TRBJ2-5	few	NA	CASSLVGARGKQTQYF	TGTGCCAGCAGCTTGGTGGGGGCACGCGGGAAACAGACCCAGTACTTC
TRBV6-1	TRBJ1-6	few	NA	CASTRGGNANSPLHF	TGTGCCAGCACTCGAGGGGGGAACGCCAATTCACCCCTCCACTTT
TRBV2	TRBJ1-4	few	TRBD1	CASSESGQSNEKLFF	TGTGCCAGCAGTGAATCGGGACAGTCGAATGAAAAACTGTTTTTT
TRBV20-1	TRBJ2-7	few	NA	CSARDRTHPYEQYF	TGCAGTGCTAGAGACCGGACCCATCCCTACGAGCAGTACTTC
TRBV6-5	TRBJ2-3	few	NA	CASSYSSQSLGADTQYF	TGTGCCAGCAGTTACTCTTCCCAATCCTTAGGGGCAGATACGCAGTATTTT
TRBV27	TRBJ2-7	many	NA	CASSLSRGVREYEQYF	TGTGCCAGCAGTTTATCGCGTGGTGTCAGGGAATATGAGCAGTACTTC
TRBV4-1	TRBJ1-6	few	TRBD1	CASSLRDSPNSPLHF	TGCGCCAGCAGCCTCAGGGACAGTCCGAATTCACCCCTCCACTTT
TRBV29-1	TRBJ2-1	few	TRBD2	CGVGGWSGKDNEQFF	TGCGGCGTCGGGGGGTGGAGCGGGAAGGACAATGAGCAGTTCTTC
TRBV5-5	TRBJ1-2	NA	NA	CASSLTAGLRQANYGYTF	TGTGCCAGCAGCTTGACTGCAGGTTTAAGACAGGCTAACTATGGCTACACCTTC
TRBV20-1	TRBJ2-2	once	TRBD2	CSARPSGRHTGELFF	TGCAGTGCTAGACCAAGCGGGAGGCACACCGGGGAGCTGTTTTTT
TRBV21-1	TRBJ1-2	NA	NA	CASSKDQGYGYTF	TGTGCCAGCAGCAAAGATCAGGGGTATGGCTACACCTTC
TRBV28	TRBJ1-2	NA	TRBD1	CASSQTGGAAHGYTF	TGTGCCAGCAGCCAGACAGGGGGCGCAGCCCATGGCTACACCTTC
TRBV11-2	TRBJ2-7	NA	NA	CASSVRGVTTYEQYF	TGTGCCAGCAGCGTCCGAGGGGTAACGACCTACGAGCAGTACTTC
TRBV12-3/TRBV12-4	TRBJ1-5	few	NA	CASSPWAGDSNQPQHF	TGTGCCAGCAGTCCCTGGGCGGGGGATAGTAATCAGCCCCAGCATTTT
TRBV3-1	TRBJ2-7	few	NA	CASSQGRAGYGEQYF	TGTGCCAGCAGCCAAGGGAGGGCAGGGTATGGTGAGCAGTACTTC
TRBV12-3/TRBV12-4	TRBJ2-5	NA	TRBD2	CASSLNGLAGAAETQYF	TGTGCCAGCAGTTTGAATGGACTAGCGGGAGCCGCGGAGACCCAGTACTTC
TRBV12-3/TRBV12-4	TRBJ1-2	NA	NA	CASSFGRRTNYGYTF	TGTGCCAGCAGTTTCGGCAGGCGCACTAACTATGGCTACACCTTC
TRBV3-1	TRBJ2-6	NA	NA	CASSQDRGVVGSPLYF	TGTGCCAGCAGCCAAGATAGGGGCGTAGTTGGATCACCCCTCTACTTT
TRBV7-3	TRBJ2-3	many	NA	CASSPGTVTDTQYF	TGTGCCAGCAGCCCCGGGACTGTAACAGATACGCAGTATTTT
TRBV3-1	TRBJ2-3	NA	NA	CATRKGQTDTQYF	TGTGCCACCCGCAAAGGGCAAACAGATACGCAGTATTTT
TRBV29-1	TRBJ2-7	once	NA	CSVEITGGTYEQYF	TGCAGCGTTGAAATAACCGGGGGAACCTACGAGCAGTACTTC
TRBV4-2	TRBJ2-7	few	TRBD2	CASSQDFLAGTLYEQYF	TGTGCCAGCAGCCAAGATTTCCTAGCGGGGACCCTTTACGAGCAGTACTTC
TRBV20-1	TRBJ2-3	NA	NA	CSAGGTANTDTQYF	TGCAGTGCGGGCGGGACTGCTAACACAGATACGCAGTATTTT
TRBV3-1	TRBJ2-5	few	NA	CASSSADSTLDQYF	TGTGCCAGCAGCAGCGCGGACTCCACGTTAGACCAGTACTTC